This T cell receptor (beta chain) emerged from a study of post-analysis software for immune sequencing data. Points from the study as a whole: Elevated frequency relative to controls characterized four to six TRBV segments in patients, TRBV5-6, TRBV5-1 and TRBV20-1 among them. In multiple sclerosis, normalized Chao1 diversity was significantly below that of controls.

Concerning this clonotype: Its antigen is undetermined.

Researchers reported that TCR beta cDNA libraries carried unique molecular identifiers. MiXCR, applied by TCRdb to the PCR reads, yields one record per CDR3 protein. This sample carries under 900,000 distinct CDR3 sequences, roughly 50% of them seen once, and the ten largest clones take 4.6%. The length of the CDR3 is 13 residues. V shed 1 base and J shed 7 bases, with 9 bases lying between them. Germline V CDR1 and CDR2: SGHKS, YYEKEE (reference sequence). The sequencing sample was made of blood. This TCR was sampled from a girl aged 5-17 years with multiple sclerosis. The chain carries TRBV5-5 and TRBJ2-1, with a weak D call TRBD2 (5 bases). CDR3 region: CASSLPSINEQFF. The CDR3 DNA sequence: TGTGCCAGCAGCTTGCCTAGCATAAATGAGCAGTTCTTC.